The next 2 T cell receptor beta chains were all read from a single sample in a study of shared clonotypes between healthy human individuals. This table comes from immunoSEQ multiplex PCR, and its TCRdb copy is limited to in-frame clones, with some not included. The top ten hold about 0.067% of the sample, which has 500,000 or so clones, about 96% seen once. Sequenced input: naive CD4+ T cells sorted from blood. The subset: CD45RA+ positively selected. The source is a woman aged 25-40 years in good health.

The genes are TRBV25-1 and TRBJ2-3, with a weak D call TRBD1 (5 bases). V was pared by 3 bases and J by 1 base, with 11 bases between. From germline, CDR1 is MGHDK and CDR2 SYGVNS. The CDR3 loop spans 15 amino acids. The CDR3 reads CASSDPGKGTDTQYF. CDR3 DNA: TGTGCCAGCAGTGATCCAGGGAAGGGCACAGATACGCAGTATTTT.

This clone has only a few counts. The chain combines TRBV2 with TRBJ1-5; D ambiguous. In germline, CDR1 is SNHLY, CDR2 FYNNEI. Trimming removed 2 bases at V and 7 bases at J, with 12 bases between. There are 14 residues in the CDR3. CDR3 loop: CASSEIGIAQPQHF. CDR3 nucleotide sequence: TGTGCCAGCAGTGAAATAGGAATTGCACAGCCCCAGCATTTT.